These 14 T cell receptor beta chains originate from one sample sequenced in a study of blood T cell repertoires in COVID-19 (dated by TCRdb to the early 2020s). Library preparation was by the immunoSEQ multiplex PCR assay. TCRdb re-hosts the immuneACCESS table, in-frame sequences only. Its copies lack some clones; in the studies checked, an unresolved V gene accounts for under half of them, and the cause for the rest is not known. A total of about 320,000 clones appear in this sample, roughly 85% of them only once. The top ten clones comprise 1.5% to 2% of the sample. Sequencing was done on a sample of PBMCs or T cells enriched from blood (not recorded which). These receptors originate from a woman aged 25 to 39 who had been exposed to COVID-19.

The chain recombines TRBV9 with TRBJ1-4; D is possibly TRBD1 (5 bases). This CDR3 has 16 amino acids. Trimming left V 3 bases short and J 8 bases short, with 20 bases between. CDR1 SGDLS and CDR2 YYNGEE come from the germline V gene. In DNA form, the CDR3 reads TGTGCCAGCAGCGCAAATTACGGGGGACGGACCGAAAAACTGTTTTTT. This sequence encodes CASSANYGGRTEKLFF.

This clone was seen a few times. The genes are TRBV6-5 and TRBJ1-1, with TRBD1 matching over 7 bases. The CDR3 is 11 amino acids. Germline trimming cut 7 bases from V and 6 bases from J; bases unmatched to any gene: 2. Germline loops: CDR1 MNHEY, CDR2 SVGAGI. The CDR3 coding sequence is TGTGCCAGCAAGACAGGGCCTGAAGCTTTCTTT. Residues: CASKTGPEAFF.

V is TRBV24-1 and J is TRBJ1-5, with 7 bases identical to TRBD1. The CDR3 is 15 residues long. From germline, CDR1 is KGHDR and CDR2 SFDVKD. V was clipped by 3 bases and J by 3 bases; unmatched bases: 4. The CDR3 DNA reads as TGTGCCACCAGTGATGGGGACAGCCTCAATCAGCCCCAGCATTTT. Its protein product is CATSDGDSLNQPQHF.

The chain combines TRBV7-9 with TRBJ1-2; unclear D gene. Germline CDR1 and CDR2: SEHNR and FQNEAQ (reference sequence). This CDR3 spans 13 amino acids. Trimming removed 5 bases at V and 7 bases at J, with 14 bases between. The CDR3 is CASSTVREGGYTF. In DNA, the CDR3 is TGTGCCAGCAGCACCGTGAGGGAAGGTGGCTACACCTTC. The whole variable domain, filled in from reference TRBV7-9 and TRBJ1-2, reads DTGVSQNPRHKITKRGQNVTFRCDPISEHNRLYWYRQTLGQGPEFLTYFQNEAQLEKSRLLSDRFSAERPKGSFSTLEIQRTEQGDSAMYLCASSTVREGGYTFGSGTRLTVV.

The chain is built from TRBV5-8 and TRBJ1-2, with 8 bases matching TRBD1. In germline, CDR1 is SGHTS, CDR2 YDEGEE. The CDR3 has 13 residues. The ends lost 2 bases at V and 7 bases at J; junction bases unmatched: 4. The CDR3 loop is CASSFTGGGGYTF. DNA for the CDR3: TGTGCCAGCAGCTTTACAGGGGGAGGTGGCTACACCTTC.

V gene TRBV30 combines with J gene TRBJ2-5; 7 nucleotides line up with TRBD2. This CDR3 has 14 amino acids. Germline trimming cut 1 base from V and 2 bases from J; bases unmatched to any gene: 4. Germline V gene data show CDR1 as GTSNPN and CDR2 as SVGIG (reference sequence). The CDR3 sequence is CAWSETSPQETQYF. CDR3 in DNA: TGTGCCTGGAGTGAGACTAGCCCTCAAGAGACCCAGTACTTC.

This clone was counted once. This chain joins TRBV5-8 and TRBJ2-1; 10 bases are a match to TRBD1. This CDR3 region has 15 residues. The trim removed 4 bases at V and 1 base at J, leaving 2 bases unmatched. Per germline, CDR1 SGHTS and CDR2 YDEGEE. The CDR3: CASSKGQGSYNEQFF. CDR3 coding DNA: TGTGCCAGCAGCAAGGGACAGGGGTCCTACAATGAGCAGTTCTTC.

This rearrangement joins TRBV5-4 to TRBJ2-5, with D possibly matching TRBD1 (6 bases). The germline V gene encodes CDR1 SGHNT and CDR2 YYREEE (reference sequence). V was trimmed by 5 bases and J by 5 bases, leaving 16 bases between them. This CDR3 region has 14 residues. The CDR3 sequence: CASREQGGKETQYF. The CDR3 DNA is TGTGCCAGCAGGGAACAGGGTGGGAAGGAGACCCAGTACTTC.

This chain joins TRBV28 and TRBJ2-3, with 7 bases identical to TRBD2. From germline, CDR1 is MDHEN and CDR2 SYDVKM. J lost 1 base, V lost 6 bases, and 4 bases had no gene match. The CDR3 loop spans 14 amino acids. The CDR3 nucleotides read TGTGCCAGCAGGGGGGAGGGGCGCACAGATACGCAGTATTTT. Translation: CASRGEGRTDTQYF.

The rearrangement links TRBV12-5 to TRBJ2-7; TRBD1 matches at 7 bases. In germline, CDR1 is LGHNT, CDR2 FRNRAP. With V trimmed by 6 bases and J by 3 bases, 5 bases remained unmatched. The CDR3 has 13 residues. DNA for the CDR3: TGTGCTAGTGGCCCGACAGGGATCTACGAGCAGTACTTC. Translation gives CASGPTGIYEQYF. The variable domain in full, completed from reference TRBV12-5 and TRBJ2-7, reads DARVTQTPRHKVTEMGQEVTMRCQPILGHNTVFWYRQTMMQGLELLAYFRNRAPLDDSGMPKDRFSAEMPDATLATLKIQPSEPRDSAVYFCASGPTGIYEQYFGPGTRLTVT.

This clone has just one count. V usage is TRBV19 and J usage is TRBJ2-3, with TRBD2 matching over 11 bases. Germline V gene data show CDR1 as LNHDA and CDR2 as SQIVND (reference sequence). The CDR3 sequence is 18 residues long. V was clipped by 7 bases and J by 0 bases; unmatched bases: 12. CDR3 sequence: CASKKGTSGLSSTDTQYF. In DNA form, the CDR3 reads TGTGCCAGTAAGAAGGGGACTAGCGGACTTTCTAGCACAGATACGCAGTATTTT.

Comment on this clone: The sample contains more than one DNA sequence encoding this CDR3. The V call is TRBV4-3, the J call TRBJ1-2; 11 nucleotides match TRBD1. Per the germline V gene, CDR1 is LGHNA and CDR2 is YSLEER. CDR3 length equals 13 residues. Trimming cost V 4 bases and J 8 bases; bases outside gene matches: 3. CDR3 region: CASSRGQGGGYTF. The CDR3 nucleotides read TGCGCCAGCAGCCGGGGACAGGGGGGAGGCTACACCTTC.

The rearrangement uses TRBV27 and TRBJ1-2; perhaps TRBD1 as D (6 bases). The V end was cut by 5 bases, the J end by 4 bases, with 14 bases between. The CDR3 covers 14 residues. Germline V gene lookup returns CDR1 MNHEY and CDR2 SMNVEV (reference sequence). The CDR3 nucleotides read TGTGCCAGCAGTCAACAACAGGGAATCTATGGCTACACCTTC. Translation gives CASSQQQGIYGYTF.

V gene TRBV4-1 combines with J gene TRBJ2-5; D remains unclear. Germline assignment: CDR1 MGHRA and CDR2 YSYEKL. V lost 1 base, J lost 1 base, and 7 bases lay in between. CDR3 length equals 14 residues. DNA for the CDR3: TGCGCCAGCAGCCAAGTCGGTGGCCAAGAGACCCAGTACTTC. Translation gives CASSQVGGQETQYF.